This TCR beta chain was observed in a study of T-cell memory formation after mild COVID-19. The wider study: Most TCR clusters belonged to a single donor. Study results and caveats: Clones which contracted sat mainly in CM and EM if CD4+, and in EMRA if CD8+. CD4/CD8 balance held among clones contracting day 15 to 85, and later expanders leaned CD4+.

CDR1 is MGHRA, CDR2 YSYEKL, per germline. CDR3 size: 13 residues. Deletions cut 10 bases from V and 6 bases from J, with 17 bases between. TCRdb used MiXCR to reprocess the 5' RACE reads, holding one entry per CDR3 protein. The table records some 210,000 distinct CDR3 sequences, more than 9% of them present only once. This clonotype has more than one count but fewer than ten. The antigen is undetermined. This TCR came from a man aged 18 to 29 who had mild COVID-19 (a few samples of this study predate the infection). Cell type and time point are not known. The material sequenced was PBMCs or a T cell subset sorted from them (not recorded which). V is TRBV4-1 and J is TRBJ2-3, with D hard to call. In DNA, the CDR3 is TGCGCCACCGCCCGAACTCTTGAGGATACGCAGTATTTT. Translating it yields CATARTLEDTQYF.